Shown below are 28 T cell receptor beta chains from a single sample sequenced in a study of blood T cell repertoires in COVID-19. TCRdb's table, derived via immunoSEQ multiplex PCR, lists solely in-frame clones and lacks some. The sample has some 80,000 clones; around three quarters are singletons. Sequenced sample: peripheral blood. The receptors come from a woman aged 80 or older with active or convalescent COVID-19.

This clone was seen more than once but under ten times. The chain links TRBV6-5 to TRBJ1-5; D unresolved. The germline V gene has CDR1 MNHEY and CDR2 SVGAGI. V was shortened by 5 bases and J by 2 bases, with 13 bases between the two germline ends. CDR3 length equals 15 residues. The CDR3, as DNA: TGTGCCAGCAGTCGAGGTCGTCGGGGCAATCAGCCCCAGCATTTT. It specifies CASSRGRRGNQPQHF.

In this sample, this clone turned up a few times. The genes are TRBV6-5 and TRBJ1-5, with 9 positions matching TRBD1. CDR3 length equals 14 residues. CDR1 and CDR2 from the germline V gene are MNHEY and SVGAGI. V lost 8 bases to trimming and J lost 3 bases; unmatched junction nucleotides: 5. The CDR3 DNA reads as TGTGCCAGCCAAGGGACAGGGAACAATCAGCCCCAGCATTTT. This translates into CASQGTGNNQPQHF.

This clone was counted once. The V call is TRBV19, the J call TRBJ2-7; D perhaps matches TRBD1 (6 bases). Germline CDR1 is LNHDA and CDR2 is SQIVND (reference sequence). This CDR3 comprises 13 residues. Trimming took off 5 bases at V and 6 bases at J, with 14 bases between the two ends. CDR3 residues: CASSPRRDTEQYF. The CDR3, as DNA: TGTGCCAGTAGTCCACGCCGGGACACCGAGCAGTACTTC.

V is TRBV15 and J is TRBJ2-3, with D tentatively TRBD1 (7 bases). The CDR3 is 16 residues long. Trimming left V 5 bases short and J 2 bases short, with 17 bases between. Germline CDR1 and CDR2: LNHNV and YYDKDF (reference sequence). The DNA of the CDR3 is TGTGCCACCAGCCCTCGGGCGGGGACAGTCACAGATACGCAGTATTTT. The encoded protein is CATSPRAGTVTDTQYF.

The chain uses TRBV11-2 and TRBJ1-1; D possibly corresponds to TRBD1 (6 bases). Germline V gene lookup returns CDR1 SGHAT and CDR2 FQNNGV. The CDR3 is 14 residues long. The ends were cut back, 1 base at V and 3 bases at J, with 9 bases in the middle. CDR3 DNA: TGTGCCAGCAGCTTAGCAGGGGTGGACACTGAAGCTTTCTTT. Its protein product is CASSLAGVDTEAFF.

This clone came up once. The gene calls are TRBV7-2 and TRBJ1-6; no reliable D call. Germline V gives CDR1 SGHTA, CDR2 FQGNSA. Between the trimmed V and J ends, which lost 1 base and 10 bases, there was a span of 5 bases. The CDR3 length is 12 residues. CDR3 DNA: TGTGCCAGCAGCTTAGAAAGCTCACCCCTCCACTTT. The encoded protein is CASSLESSPLHF. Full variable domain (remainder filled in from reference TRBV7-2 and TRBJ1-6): GAGVSQSPSNKVTEKGKDVELRCDPISGHTALYWYRQSLGQGLEFLIYFQGNSAPDKSGLPSDRFSAERTGGSVSTLTIQRTQQEDSAVYLCASSLESSPLHFGNGTRLTVT.

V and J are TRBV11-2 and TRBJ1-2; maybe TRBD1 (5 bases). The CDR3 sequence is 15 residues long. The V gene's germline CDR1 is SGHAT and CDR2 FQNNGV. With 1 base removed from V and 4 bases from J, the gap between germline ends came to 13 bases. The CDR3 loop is CASSLGSAGGYGYTF. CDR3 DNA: TGTGCCAGCAGCTTAGGTAGCGCGGGGGGCTATGGCTACACCTTC.

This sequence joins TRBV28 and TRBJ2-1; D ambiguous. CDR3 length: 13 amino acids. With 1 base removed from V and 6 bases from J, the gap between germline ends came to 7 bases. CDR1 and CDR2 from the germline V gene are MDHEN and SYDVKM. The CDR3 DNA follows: TGTGCCAGCAGTTTATACGGTCCCAATGAGCAGTTCTTC. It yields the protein CASSLYGPNEQFF.

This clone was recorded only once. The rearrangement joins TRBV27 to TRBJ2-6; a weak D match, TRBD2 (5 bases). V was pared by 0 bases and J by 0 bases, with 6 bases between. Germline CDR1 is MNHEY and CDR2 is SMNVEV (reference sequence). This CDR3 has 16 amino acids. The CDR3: CASSLSRVSGANVLTF. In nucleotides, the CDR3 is TGTGCCAGCAGTTTATCGCGGGTCTCTGGGGCCAACGTCCTGACTTTC.

CDR3: CASSPTGTDTQYF. CDR3 DNA sequence: TGTGCCAGCAGCCCCACAGGCACAGATACGCAGTATTTT. The rearrangement links TRBV11-3 to TRBJ2-3, with D hard to call. CDR3 length equals 13 residues. CDR1 SGHNT and CDR2 YENEEA come from the germline V gene. V lost 5 bases and J lost 1, with 7 bases in between.

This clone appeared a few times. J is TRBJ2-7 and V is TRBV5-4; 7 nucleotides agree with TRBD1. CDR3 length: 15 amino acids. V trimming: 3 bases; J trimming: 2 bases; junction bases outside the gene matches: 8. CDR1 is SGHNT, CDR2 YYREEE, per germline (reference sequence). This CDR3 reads CASSSQADRPYEQYF. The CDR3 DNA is TGTGCCAGCAGCTCTCAGGCGGACAGGCCCTACGAGCAGTACTTC. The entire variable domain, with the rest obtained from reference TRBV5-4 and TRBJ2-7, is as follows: ETGVTQSPTHLIKTRGQQVTLRCSSQSGHNTVSWYQQALGQGPQFIFQYYREEENGRGNFPPRFSGLQFPNYSSELNVNALELDDSALYLCASSSQADRPYEQYFGPGTRLTVT.

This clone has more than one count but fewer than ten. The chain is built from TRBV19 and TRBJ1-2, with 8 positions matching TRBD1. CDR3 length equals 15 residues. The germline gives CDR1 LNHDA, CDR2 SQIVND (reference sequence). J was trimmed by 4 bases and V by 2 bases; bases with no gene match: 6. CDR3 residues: CASSITTGTGYGYTF. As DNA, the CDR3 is TGTGCCAGTAGTATAACAACCGGGACAGGCTATGGCTACACCTTC.

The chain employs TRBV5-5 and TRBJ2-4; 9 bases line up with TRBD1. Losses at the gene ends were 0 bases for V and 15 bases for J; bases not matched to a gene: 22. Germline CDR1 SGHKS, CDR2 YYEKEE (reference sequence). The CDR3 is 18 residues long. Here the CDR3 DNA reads TGTGCCAGCAGCTTGGCAGGCGGCGGGACAGGGCTCCTCAGCGCCCCGTACTTC. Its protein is CASSLAGGGTGLLSAPYF.

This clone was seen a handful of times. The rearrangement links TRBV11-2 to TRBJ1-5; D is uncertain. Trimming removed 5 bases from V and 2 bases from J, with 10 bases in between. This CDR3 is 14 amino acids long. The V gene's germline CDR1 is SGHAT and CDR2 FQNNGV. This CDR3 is CASSIGMGNQPQHF. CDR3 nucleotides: TGTGCCAGCAGCATCGGGATGGGCAATCAGCCCCAGCATTTT. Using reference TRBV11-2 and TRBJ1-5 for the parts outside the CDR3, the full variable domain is EAGVAQSPRYKIIEKRQSVAFWCNPISGHATLYWYQQILGQGPKLLIQFQNNGVVDDSQLPKDRFSAERLKGVDSTLKIQPAKLEDSAVYLCASSIGMGNQPQHFGDGTRLSIL.

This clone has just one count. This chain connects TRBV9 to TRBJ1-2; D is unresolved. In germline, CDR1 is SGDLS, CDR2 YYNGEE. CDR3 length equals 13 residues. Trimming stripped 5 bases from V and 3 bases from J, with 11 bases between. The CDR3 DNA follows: TGTGCCAGCAGGAAACGGGGTGACTATGGCTACACCTTC. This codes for CASRKRGDYGYTF.

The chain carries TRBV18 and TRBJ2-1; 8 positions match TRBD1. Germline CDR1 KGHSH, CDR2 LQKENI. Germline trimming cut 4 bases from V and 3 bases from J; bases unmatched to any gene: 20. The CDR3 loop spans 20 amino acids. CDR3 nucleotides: TGTGCCAGCTCACACACGGGACAGGTGGTGGGAGGTGAAGGCTACAATGAGCAGTTCTTC. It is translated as CASSHTGQVVGGEGYNEQFF.

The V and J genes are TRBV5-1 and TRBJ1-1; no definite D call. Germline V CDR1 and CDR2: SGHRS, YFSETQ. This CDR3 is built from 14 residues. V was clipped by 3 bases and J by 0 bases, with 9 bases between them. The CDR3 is CASSYDTMNTEAFF. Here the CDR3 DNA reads TGCGCCAGCAGCTACGATACTATGAACACTGAAGCTTTCTTT.

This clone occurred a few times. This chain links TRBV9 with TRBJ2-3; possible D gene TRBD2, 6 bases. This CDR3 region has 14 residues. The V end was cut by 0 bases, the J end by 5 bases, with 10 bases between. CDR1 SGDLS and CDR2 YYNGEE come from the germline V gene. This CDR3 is CASSVAGTQDTQYF. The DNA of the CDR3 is TGTGCCAGCAGCGTAGCCGGGACTCAAGATACGCAGTATTTT.

The CDR3 protein is CATKAGGPYNEQFF. The DNA for the CDR3 is TGTGCCACAAAAGCGGGGGGGCCGTACAATGAGCAGTTCTTC. The chain combines TRBV15 with TRBJ2-1, with TRBD2 matching 10 bases. The CDR3 is 14 residues long. Trimming removed 9 bases from V and 4 bases from J; junction bases left unmatched: 6. The germline V gene has CDR1 LNHNV and CDR2 YYDKDF (reference sequence).

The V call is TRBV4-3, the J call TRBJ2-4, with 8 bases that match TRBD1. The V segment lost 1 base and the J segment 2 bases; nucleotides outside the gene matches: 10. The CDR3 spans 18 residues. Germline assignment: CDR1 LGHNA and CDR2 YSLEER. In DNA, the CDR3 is TGCGCCAGCAGCCAAGGGGTTGCGGACAGGGTAACCAAAAACATTCAGTACTTC. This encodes CASSQGVADRVTKNIQYF.

The CDR3 is CASRAGGAGELFF. The CDR3 nucleotides are TGCGCCAGCAGGGCGGGGGGGGCCGGGGAGCTGTTTTTT. J is TRBJ2-2 and V is TRBV4-1; 9 bases are shared with TRBD2. The V segment lost 6 bases and the J segment 6 bases; nucleotides outside the gene matches: 2. CDR1 and CDR2 from the germline V gene are MGHRA and YSYEKL. The CDR3 is made up of 13 amino acids.

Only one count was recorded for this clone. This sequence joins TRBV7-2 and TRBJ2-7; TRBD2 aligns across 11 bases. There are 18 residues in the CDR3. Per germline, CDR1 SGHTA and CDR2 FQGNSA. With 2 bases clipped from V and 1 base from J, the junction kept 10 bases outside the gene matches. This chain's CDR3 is CASSLTASGGSISYEQYF. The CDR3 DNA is TGTGCCAGCAGCTTAACGGCTAGCGGGGGGTCCATATCCTACGAGCAGTACTTC.

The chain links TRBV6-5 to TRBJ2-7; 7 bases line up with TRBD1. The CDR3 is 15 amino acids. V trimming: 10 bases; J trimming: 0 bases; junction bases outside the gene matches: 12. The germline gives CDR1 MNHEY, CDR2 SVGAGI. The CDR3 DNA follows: TGTGCCACTAGATCAACAGGGGCCCTCTCCTACGAGCAGTACTTC. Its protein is CATRSTGALSYEQYF.

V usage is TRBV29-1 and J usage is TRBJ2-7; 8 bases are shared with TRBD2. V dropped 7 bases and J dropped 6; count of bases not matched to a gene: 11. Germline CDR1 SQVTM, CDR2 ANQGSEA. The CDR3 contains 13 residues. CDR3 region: CSDTPGLGGEQYF. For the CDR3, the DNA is TGCAGCGATACACCGGGACTAGGGGGCGAGCAGTACTTC.

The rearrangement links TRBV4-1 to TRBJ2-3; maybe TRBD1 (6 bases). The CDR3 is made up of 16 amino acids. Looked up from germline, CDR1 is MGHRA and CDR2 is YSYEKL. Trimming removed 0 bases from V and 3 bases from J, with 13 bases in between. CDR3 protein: CASSQDWAGVTDTQYF. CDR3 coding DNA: TGCGCCAGCAGCCAAGATTGGGCAGGGGTGACAGATACGCAGTATTTT.

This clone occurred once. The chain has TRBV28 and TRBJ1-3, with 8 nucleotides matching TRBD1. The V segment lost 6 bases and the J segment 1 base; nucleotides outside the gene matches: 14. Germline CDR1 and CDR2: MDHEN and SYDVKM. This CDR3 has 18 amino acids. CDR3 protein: CASSLGQGPIISGNTIYF. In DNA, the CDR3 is TGTGCCAGCAGCCTAGGACAGGGTCCCATCATTTCTGGAAACACCATATATTTT.

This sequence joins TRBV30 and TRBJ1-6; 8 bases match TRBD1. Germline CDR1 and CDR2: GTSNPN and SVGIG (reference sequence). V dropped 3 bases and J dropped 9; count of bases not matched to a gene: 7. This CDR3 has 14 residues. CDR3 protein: CAWSGGQDGSPLHF. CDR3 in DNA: TGTGCCTGGAGCGGGGGACAGGATGGTTCACCCCTCCACTTT. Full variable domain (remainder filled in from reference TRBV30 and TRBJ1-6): SQTIHQWPATLVQPVGSPLSLECTVEGTSNPNLYWYRQAAGRGLQLLFYSVGIGQISSEVPQNLSASRPQDRQFILSSKKLLLSDSGFYLCAWSGGQDGSPLHFGNGTRLTVT.

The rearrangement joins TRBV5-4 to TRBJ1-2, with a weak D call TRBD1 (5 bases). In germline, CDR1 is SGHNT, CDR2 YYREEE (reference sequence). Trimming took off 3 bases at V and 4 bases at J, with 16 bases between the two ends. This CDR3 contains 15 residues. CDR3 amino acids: CASSSKQQVLYGYTF. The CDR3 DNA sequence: TGTGCCAGCAGCTCAAAACAACAGGTTCTCTATGGCTACACCTTC.